The 11 T cell receptor beta chains listed next were all sequenced from one sample in a study of cytomegalovirus exposure and HLA in healthy donors. A multiplex PCR was run with 60 Vbeta primers and 13 Jbeta primers. This table comes from immunoSEQ multiplex PCR, and its TCRdb copy is limited to in-frame clones, with some not included. This table holds 95,000 to 150,000 clones, 60% to 85% found once. Sequencing input: PBMCs. Receptor source: a woman between 40 and 50 years old in good health and CMV-seropositive.

The V and J genes are TRBV5-1 and TRBJ2-7; 10 bases are shared with TRBD1. The CDR3 covers 14 residues. Germline V gene sequence: CDR1 SGHRS, CDR2 YFSETQ. Germline trimming cut 5 bases from V and 0 bases from J; bases unmatched to any gene: 2. The CDR3 coding sequence is TGCGCCAGCAGGTGGACAGGGGGCTCCTACGAGCAGTACTTC. It is translated as CASRWTGGSYEQYF.

V and J are TRBV6-5 and TRBJ2-5; D is possibly TRBD2 (7 bases). CDR1 MNHEY and CDR2 SVGAGI come from the germline V gene. The CDR3 is 14 residues long. V was trimmed by 2 bases and J by 8 bases, leaving 15 bases between them. DNA for the CDR3: TGTGCCAGCAGTTACGGGGGGGGGCGAGGCACCCAGTACTTC. It yields the protein CASSYGGGRGTQYF.

The chain couples TRBV14 to TRBJ2-5, with TRBD2 matching over 7 bases. The CDR3 is made up of 15 amino acids. Germline trimming cut 1 base from V and 2 bases from J; bases unmatched to any gene: 4. Germline CDR1 is SGHDN and CDR2 is FVKESK. CDR3 amino acids: CASSQGWGGQETQYF. The CDR3 nucleotides are TGTGCCAGCAGCCAAGGTTGGGGGGGTCAAGAGACCCAGTACTTC.

The V and J genes are TRBV7-2 and TRBJ2-3; TRBD2 matches 7 bases. Trimming cost V 5 bases and J 5 bases; bases outside gene matches: 10. Germline V lookup: CDR1 SGHTA, CDR2 FQGNSA. This CDR3 has 15 amino acids. The CDR3 DNA reads TGTGCCAGCAGCACGCATGGGACTACCGGAGATACGCAGTATTTT. Its protein is CASSTHGTTGDTQYF.

The chain's CDR3 is CAWSLSESEQFF. The CDR3 bases are TGTGCCTGGAGTTTATCGGAGTCTGAGCAGTTCTTC. The genes are TRBV30 and TRBJ2-1; D remains unclear. This CDR3 is built from 12 residues. The germline gives CDR1 GTSNPN, CDR2 SVGIG (reference sequence). Trimming stripped 2 bases from V and 9 bases from J, with 11 bases between. The whole variable domain, filled in from reference TRBV30 and TRBJ2-1, reads SQTIHQWPATLVQPVGSPLSLECTVEGTSNPNLYWYRQAAGRGLQLLFYSVGIGQISSEVPQNLSASRPQDRQFILSSKKLLLSDSGFYLCAWSLSESEQFFGPGTRLTVL.

The CDR3 loop reads CASSLSNFQPQHF. CDR3 DNA sequence: TGTGCCAGCAGCTTATCCAATTTTCAGCCCCAGCATTTT. The chain recombines TRBV7-6 with TRBJ1-5; D unclear. The CDR3 is 13 residues long. Germline loops: CDR1 SGHVS, CDR2 FNYEAQ. Trimming removed 2 bases at V and 6 bases at J, with 8 bases between.

This chain uses TRBV29-1 with TRBJ2-5; D is perhaps TRBD2 (6 bases). From germline, CDR1 is SQVTM and CDR2 ANQGSEA. The germline V and J ends were trimmed by 3 bases and 11 bases, with 16 bases remaining between them. This CDR3 spans 12 amino acids. The CDR3 is CSVDPEGGGQYF. DNA for the CDR3: TGCAGCGTTGACCCCGAGGGCGGAGGGCAGTACTTC.

This rearrangement joins TRBV28 to TRBJ1-5, with D possibly matching TRBD1 (5 bases). The CDR3 runs to 14 residues. Germline CDR1 MDHEN, CDR2 SYDVKM. V was pared by 6 bases and J by 7 bases, with 16 bases between. The chain's CDR3 is CASSPRDLEQPQHF. DNA for the CDR3: TGTGCCAGCAGCCCCCGGGACTTGGAGCAGCCCCAGCATTTT.

V usage is TRBV4-3 and J usage is TRBJ2-1, with unresolved D. The V end lost 1 base, the J end lost 3 bases, and 10 bases lay between the germline ends. Germline V gene data show CDR1 as LGHNA and CDR2 as YSLEER. This CDR3 contains 15 residues. The CDR3 DNA is TGCGCCAGCAGCCAAGGGCAGGCACACTACAATGAGCAGTTCTTC. Encoded protein: CASSQGQAHYNEQFF.

This clone was seen a few times. This sequence joins TRBV7-9 and TRBJ1-2, with no clear D. Germline V gene sequence: CDR1 SEHNR, CDR2 FQNEAQ (reference sequence). Trimming cost V 8 bases and J 4 bases, with 8 bases left between them. This CDR3 contains 11 residues. The CDR3 DNA sequence: TGTGCCAGCTCCCGAGCCTATGGCTACACCTTC. Translation gives CASSRAYGYTF.

This rearrangement joins TRBV6-1 to TRBJ1-5; D call uncertain. CDR1 MNHNS and CDR2 SASEGT come from the germline V gene. The CDR3 loop spans 13 amino acids. The V gene lost 2 bases and the J gene lost 4 bases, with 6 bases spanning the gap. The CDR3 loop reads CASSERLNQPQHF. Here the CDR3 DNA reads TGTGCCAGCAGTGAACGACTAAATCAGCCCCAGCATTTT.